The entry below gives a single T cell receptor beta chain sequence along with its context. This sample was taken from a study of blood T cell repertoires in COVID-19. In the study overall: Samples of COVID-19 (acute and convalescent) were obtained from the United States, Italy and Spain.

Original processing notes: By means of reference gene primer amplification, nucleated cell counts were estimated. The repertoire was sequenced with immunoSEQ multiplex PCR; TCRdb's copy has only in-frame clones and lacks some. D and trimming come from the DNA, and the V and J calls and clone size come from that table. The sample records roughly 120,000 clones, 90% being singletons. The CDR3 has 15 amino acids. Trimming at V came to 4 bases and at J to 5 bases, leaving 10 bases not matched to a gene. Germline CDR1 KGHSH, CDR2 LQKENI. Patients from Seattle were sampled longitudinally, starting during active infection.

Sample: peripheral blood. The sequence came from a man aged 55 to 70 with COVID-19, enrolled during active disease. J is TRBJ1-1 and V is TRBV18; 7 bases agree with TRBD1. This CDR3 reads CASSRNRGEKTEAFF. For the CDR3, the DNA is TGTGCCAGCTCACGCAACAGGGGTGAGAAAACTGAAGCTTTCTTT.